This T cell receptor beta chain was retrieved from a study of T cell responses to AZD1222 COVID-19 vaccine. General study findings and limits: Regions left unmutated in variants are reportedly the target of nearly half of spike-specific TCRs. Donors, mostly white British, included more females; clonal diversity was possibly underestimated. CD4 TCRs associated with vaccination spanned spike, dominating at 160-218 and 743-854.

Assay used: immunoSEQ multiplex PCR; TCRdb lists only in-frame clones, some missing. This sample has some 96,000 clones; more than 75% occur once, and the top ten carry about a sixth. This clone showed up just once. Its antigen is still unknown. This CDR3 has 14 residues. V gave up 4 bases and J gave up 4 bases, with 13 bases separating them. Germline CDR1 MNHEY, CDR2 SVGEGT. The chain recombines TRBV6-2 or TRBV6-3 with TRBJ1-2, with D perhaps TRBD1 (5 bases). This specimen was peripheral blood, taken on day 0 of AZD1222 vaccination. This sequence was found in an adult in good health. The CDR3 sequence is CASSSFGTVYGYTF. CDR3 bases: TGTGCCAGCAGTTCGTTTGGGACGGTCTATGGCTACACCTTC.